A selection of T cell receptor beta chains follows, all from one sample in a study of cytomegalovirus exposure and HLA in healthy donors. Produced via immunoSEQ multiplex PCR; TCRdb's table is partial and in-frame only. The sample includes about 180,000 clones, around 80% seen only once; the top ten take 1%. Sequenced input: PBMCs. These receptors came from a woman in her forties or fifties in good health and CMV-seropositive. CDR3s include the opening cysteine and the closing phenylalanine or tryptophan. D genes are given only for firm matches. A clone size is listed for some rows: how often the clone was seen (once, few, many), or a class if it is expanded.

D gene	clone size	V gene	J gene	CDR3 protein	CDR3 DNA
-	-	TRBV7-3	TRBJ2-2	CASSPNSRGLGELFF	TGTGCCAGCAGCCCAAACAGCAGGGGCCTCGGGGAGCTGTTTTTT
TRBD2	-	TRBV2	TRBJ2-7	CASISGTSGYEQYF	TGTGCCAGCATCTCCGGGACTAGCGGCTACGAGCAGTACTTC
TRBD1	-	TRBV7-2	TRBJ1-1	CGSATGGEAFF	TGTGGGTCTGCTACAGGGGGAGAAGCTTTCTTT
-	-	TRBV18	TRBJ1-5	CASSPVGAGAQPQHF	TGTGCCAGCTCACCTGTGGGGGCTGGGGCTCAGCCCCAGCATTTT
-	once	TRBV7-2	TRBJ2-3	CASSEYRPGTDTQYF	TGTGCCAGCAGCGAATACAGGCCTGGCACAGATACGCAGTATTTT
-	-	TRBV7-9	TRBJ1-2	CSSSLARQPPYGYTF	TGTTCCAGCAGCTTAGCGCGACAGCCTCCCTATGGCTACACCTTC
-	-	TRBV7-2	TRBJ2-5	CASSIGQRETQYF	TGTGCCAGCAGCATCGGACAGCGAGAGACCCAGTACTTC
-	-	TRBV28	TRBJ2-5	CASSSGQPETQYF	TGTGCCAGCAGTTCCGGACAGCCAGAGACCCAGTACTTC
-	-	TRBV5-4	TRBJ1-1	CASSPRVGGLEAFF	TGTGCCAGCAGCCCTAGAGTTGGGGGCCTTGAAGCTTTCTTT
-	-	TRBV9	TRBJ1-2	CASSVLGQGPLGYTF	TGTGCCAGCAGCGTCCTTGGTCAGGGCCCCCTTGGCTACACCTTC
-	-	TRBV30	TRBJ2-7	CAWSPDSIYEQYF	TGTGCCTGGAGTCCGGACTCCATCTACGAGCAGTACTTC
TRBD1	few	TRBV7-7	TRBJ2-2	CASSLTRQGAYTGELFF	TGTGCTAGCAGTCTAACTAGACAGGGGGCGTACACCGGGGAGCTGTTTTTT
TRBD2	once	TRBV7-6	TRBJ2-7	CASRPTIAGSYEQYF	TGTGCCAGCAGGCCTACGATAGCGGGATCCTACGAGCAGTACTTC
TRBD1	-	TRBV7-9	TRBJ2-5	CASSSETGGRETQYF	TGTGCCAGCAGCTCGGAAACAGGGGGCAGAGAGACCCAGTACTTC
-	-	TRBV27	TRBJ2-2	CASPSGELFF	TGTGCCAGTCCGTCCGGGGAGCTGTTTTTT
TRBD1	-	TRBV10-3	TRBJ1-1	CAIGGMNTEAFF	TGTGCCATAGGGGGCATGAACACTGAAGCTTTCTTT
TRBD1	-	TRBV7-8	TRBJ1-1	CASSSRQQGVGTEAFF	TGTGCCAGCAGTTCACGCCAGCAGGGGGTCGGCACTGAAGCTTTCTTT
-	-	TRBV6-1	TRBJ1-5	CASSEATPRLWQPQHF	TGTGCCAGCAGTGAAGCAACACCCAGGCTATGGCAGCCCCAGCATTTT
TRBD1	-	TRBV28	TRBJ1-1	CASRHPTGGAAFF	TGTGCCAGCAGGCACCCTACAGGGGGCGCAGCTTTCTTT
-	-	TRBV7-9	TRBJ1-1	CSSSPILVEAFF	TGTTCCAGCAGCCCTATTTTGGTAGAAGCTTTCTTT
TRBD1	-	TRBV14	TRBJ2-7	CASSQTGQGMGEQYF	TGTGCCAGCAGCCAGACGGGACAGGGTATGGGCGAGCAGTACTTC
-	-	TRBV27	TRBJ1-3	CASSFYPTGTGNTIYF	TGTGCCAGCAGTTTCTACCCAACAGGGACTGGAAACACCATATATTTT
-	-	TRBV27	TRBJ2-5	CASALGGGGDQYF	TGTGCCAGCGCCTTGGGAGGGGGGGGAGACCAGTACTTC
-	-	TRBV7-6	TRBJ1-6	CASSLLVSTSTLHF	TGTGCCAGCAGCTTACTAGTATCGACGAGCACCCTCCACTTT
TRBD2	-	TRBV27	TRBJ2-7	CASSLLLAGGRHEQYF	TGTGCCAGCAGTTTATTGCTAGCGGGAGGTCGCCACGAGCAGTACTTC
-	-	TRBV2	TRBJ2-3	CASSEVRAGDTQYF	TGTGCCAGCAGTGAGGTCAGAGCGGGAGATACGCAGTATTTT
TRBD2	-	TRBV7-8	TRBJ2-1	CASSPRTGRGLADYNEQFF	TGTGCCAGCAGCCCACGGACAGGGAGGGGACTAGCGGACTACAATGAGCAGTTCTTC
-	-	TRBV10-3	TRBJ2-6	CAIKRETSGANVLTF	TGTGCCATCAAGAGGGAAACCTCTGGGGCCAACGTCCTGACTTTC
TRBD1	-	TRBV28	TRBJ1-1	CASSNRGMDTEAFF	TGTGCCAGCAGTAACAGGGGGATGGACACTGAAGCTTTCTTT
-	-	TRBV27	TRBJ1-5	CASSLYRVQTPQHF	TGTGCCAGCAGTTTATACCGGGTTCAGACGCCCCAGCATTTT
TRBD2	-	TRBV7-2	TRBJ2-4	CASSRLAGGGWNIQYF	TGTGCCAGCAGTAGACTAGCGGGGGGAGGGTGGAACATTCAGTACTTC
TRBD1	-	TRBV7-9	TRBJ1-1	CASSPGTGGPPMNTEAFF	TGTGCCAGCAGCCCAGGGACAGGGGGCCCTCCTATGAACACTGAAGCTTTCTTT
TRBD2	-	TRBV9	TRBJ2-7	CASSVGTSGSYEQYF	TGTGCCAGCAGCGTCGGGACTAGCGGTTCCTACGAGCAGTACTTC
TRBD2	-	TRBV7-9	TRBJ2-1	CASSFSGGRVNEQFF	TGTGCCAGCAGCTTTAGCGGGGGAAGAGTCAATGAGCAGTTCTTC
-	-	TRBV9	TRBJ2-3	CASSVGAGVTDTQYF	TGTGCCAGCAGCGTAGGGGCAGGGGTAACAGATACGCAGTATTTT
-	-	TRBV28	TRBJ2-7	CASKRRGGLTYEQYF	TGTGCCAGCAAACGAAGGGGGGGGCTAACCTACGAGCAGTACTTC
TRBD1	-	TRBV5-4	TRBJ2-5	CASSFLGTGGQETQYF	TGTGCCAGCAGCTTTCTAGGGACAGGGGGACAAGAGACCCAGTACTTC